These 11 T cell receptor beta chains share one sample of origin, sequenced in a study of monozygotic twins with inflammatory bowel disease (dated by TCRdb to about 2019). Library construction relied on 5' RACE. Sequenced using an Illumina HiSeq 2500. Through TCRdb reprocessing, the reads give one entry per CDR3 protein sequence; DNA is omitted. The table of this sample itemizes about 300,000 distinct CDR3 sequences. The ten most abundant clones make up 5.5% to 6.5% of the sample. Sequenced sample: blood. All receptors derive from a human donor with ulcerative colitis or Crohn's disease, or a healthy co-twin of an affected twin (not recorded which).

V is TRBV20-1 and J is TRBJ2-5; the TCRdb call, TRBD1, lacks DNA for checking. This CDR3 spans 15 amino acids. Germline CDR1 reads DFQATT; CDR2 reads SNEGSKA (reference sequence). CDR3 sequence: CSAIAPDRGQETQYF.

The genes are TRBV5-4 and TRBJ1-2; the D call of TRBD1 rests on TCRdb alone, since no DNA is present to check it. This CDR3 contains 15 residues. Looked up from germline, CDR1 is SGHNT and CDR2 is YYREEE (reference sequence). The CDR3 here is CASSTVFRDSGGYTF.

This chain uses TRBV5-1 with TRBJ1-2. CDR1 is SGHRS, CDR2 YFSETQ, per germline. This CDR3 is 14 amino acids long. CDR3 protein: CASSLVTGSYGYTF.

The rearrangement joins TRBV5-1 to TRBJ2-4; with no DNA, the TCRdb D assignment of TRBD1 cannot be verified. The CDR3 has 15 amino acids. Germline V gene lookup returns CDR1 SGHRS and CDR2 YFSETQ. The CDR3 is CASSSRTGAKNIQYF.

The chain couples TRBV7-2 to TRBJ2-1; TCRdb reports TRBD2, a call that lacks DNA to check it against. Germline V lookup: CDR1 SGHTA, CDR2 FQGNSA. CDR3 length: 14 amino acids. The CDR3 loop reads CASSLEGRGNEQFF. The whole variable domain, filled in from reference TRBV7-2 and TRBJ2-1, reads GAGVSQSPSNKVTEKGKDVELRCDPISGHTALYWYRQSLGQGLEFLIYFQGNSAPDKSGLPSDRFSAERTGGSVSTLTIQRTQQEDSAVYLCASSLEGRGNEQFFGPGTRLTVL.

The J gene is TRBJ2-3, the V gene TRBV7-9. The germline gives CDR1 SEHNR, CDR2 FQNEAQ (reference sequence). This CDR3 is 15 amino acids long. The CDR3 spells CASSLAGIYTDTQYF.

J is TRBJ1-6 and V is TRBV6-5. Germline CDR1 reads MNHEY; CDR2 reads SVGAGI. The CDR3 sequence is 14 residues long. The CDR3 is CASSYRQSNSPLHF.

The CDR3 loop reads CASSTSGVQAQQPQHF. The genes are TRBV6-2 or TRBV6-3 and TRBJ1-5. This CDR3 contains 16 residues. Germline V lookup: CDR1 MNHEY, CDR2 SVGEGT.

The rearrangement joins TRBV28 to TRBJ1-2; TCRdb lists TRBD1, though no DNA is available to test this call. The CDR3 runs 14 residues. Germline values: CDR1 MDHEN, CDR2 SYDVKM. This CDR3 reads CASSPLSGAYGYTF.

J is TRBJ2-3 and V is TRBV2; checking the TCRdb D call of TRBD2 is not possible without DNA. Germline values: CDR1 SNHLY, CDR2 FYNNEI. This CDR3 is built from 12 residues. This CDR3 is CASTPGLGTQYF.

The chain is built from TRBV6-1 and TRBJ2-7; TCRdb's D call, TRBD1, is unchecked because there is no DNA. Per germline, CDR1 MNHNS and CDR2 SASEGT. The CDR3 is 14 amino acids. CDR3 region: CASRAGTGGYEQYF.